The clone carrying this TCR beta chain was found once. This PCR relied on a set of 60 Vbeta primers and 13 Jbeta primers. Assay: immunoSEQ multiplex PCR; the TCRdb copy retains only in-frame clones and omits some. The sample lists about 190,000 clones, about four fifths seen once, with approximately 4.8% in the top ten. This CDR3 contains 16 residues. Germline V gene sequence: CDR1 SGHVS, CDR2 FQNEAQ. V dropped 5 bases and J dropped 1; count of bases not matched to a gene: 4. This entry is derived from a study of cytomegalovirus exposure and HLA in healthy donors. Study-wide context: From about 180 million T cells, an earlier analysis saw roughly 100 million unique TCR beta sequences.

The chain carries TRBV7-8 and TRBJ2-3, with TRBD2 matching over 12 bases. The sequenced material came from PBMCs. This TCR derives from a man aged 25-45 years in good health and CMV-seropositive. The CDR3, as DNA: TGTGCCAGCAGCCCTAGCGGGGGGGCAGGCACAGATACGCAGTATTTT. Its translation is CASSPSGGAGTDTQYF.